The rows below give T cell receptor beta chains drawn from one sample of a study of T cell changes during pregnancy in multiple sclerosis. Profiled with immunoSEQ multiplex PCR; TCRdb holds only in-frame clones, not every one. This sample has about 57,000 clones; 85% to 95% occur once, and the top ten carry roughly 0.81%. This sample comprised CD4+ T cells from peripheral blood mononuclear cells, obtained in the third trimester of pregnancy. The receptor source for this set is a female donor with multiple sclerosis, enrolled in a pregnancy study. Both conserved end residues are trimmed from each CDR3.

cdr3_aa | j_call | v_call
ASSLGARGRGDTQY | TRBJ2-3 | TRBV7-2
ASSDTVQGAGGYT | TRBJ1-2 | TRBV5-1
ASSPNGGGQPQH | TRBJ1-5 | TRBV7-2
ATSAQGRGLYETQY | TRBJ2-5 | TRBV15
ASREREGNTEAF | TRBJ1-1 | TRBV6-4
ASSDNLGGEYEQY | TRBJ2-7 | TRBV6-1
ASSLSVPNTEAF | TRBJ1-1 | TRBV4-1
ASSLASGGWETQY | TRBJ2-5 | TRBV5-4
ASSLARTGGFANTEAF | TRBJ1-1 | TRBV7-2
ASSGQALNTEAF | TRBJ1-1 | TRBV25-1
AISENSRNTEAF | TRBJ1-1 | TRBV10-3
ASSDDGWY | TRBJ1-5 | TRBV19
ASSVAGGPGTQY | TRBJ2-5 | TRBV7-2
ASSQGQGEQF | TRBJ2-1 | TRBV6-6
SVAGQPNEKLF | TRBJ1-4 | TRBV29-1
ASSLSMGAGQPQH | TRBJ1-5 | TRBV7-2
ASSYGGLNTEAF | TRBJ1-1 | TRBV6-5
ASSQEWDREETQY | TRBJ2-5 | TRBV4-3
ASSRTSGGPSSYEQY | TRBJ2-7 | TRBV4-3
AISDSIPGGKETQY | . | TRBV10-3